Following are 17 T cell receptor beta chains from one sample sequenced in a study of cytomegalovirus exposure and HLA in healthy donors. PCR employed 60 Vbeta and 13 Jbeta primers. Assay used: immunoSEQ multiplex PCR; TCRdb lists only in-frame clones, some missing. The sample holds 150,000 to 200,000 clones, roughly 80% seen once. The sequencing input was PBMCs. The source of these receptors is a man aged 35 to 55 in good health and CMV-seronegative.

V and J are TRBV21-1 and TRBJ1-5; the table calls TRBD1, which could not be checked here. TRBV21-1 represents a pseudogene. The CDR3 is 15 amino acids. In nucleotides, the CDR3 is TGTGCCAGCAGCAAAGTTTGGACAGACAATCAGCCCCAGCATTTT. Protein: CASSKVWTDNQPQHF.

This chain joins TRBV30 and TRBJ2-3, with a tentative D call TRBD2 (6 bases). The V end lost 2 bases, the J end lost 4 bases, and 13 bases lay between the germline ends. CDR3 length: 14 amino acids. CDR1 is GTSNPN, CDR2 SVGIG, per germline (reference sequence). The CDR3: CAWSRRGRSDTQYF. In DNA, the CDR3 is TGTGCCTGGAGTAGACGGGGGAGATCAGATACGCAGTATTTT.

This chain connects TRBV7-2 to TRBJ2-5, with 7 bases identical to TRBD2. The germline gives CDR1 SGHTA, CDR2 FQGNSA. The CDR3 length is 19 residues. Germline trimming cut 1 base from V and 1 base from J; bases unmatched to any gene: 15. The CDR3 loop is CASSLEGGLSRRIQETQYF. CDR3 DNA sequence: TGTGCCAGCAGCTTAGAGGGAGGGTTGTCAAGGCGGATCCAAGAGACCCAGTACTTC. The full variable domain, in which reference TRBV7-2 and TRBJ2-5 provide the parts outside the CDR3, is GAGVSQSPSNKVTEKGKDVELRCDPISGHTALYWYRQSLGQGLEFLIYFQGNSAPDKSGLPSDRFSAERTGGSVSTLTIQRTQQEDSAVYLCASSLEGGLSRRIQETQYFGPGTRLLVL.

The chain employs TRBV19 and TRBJ1-1; TRBD1 matches 8 bases. Germline CDR1 is LNHDA and CDR2 is SQIVND (reference sequence). CDR3 length: 13 residues. With 5 bases clipped from V and 4 bases from J, the junction kept 3 bases outside the gene matches. In nucleotides, the CDR3 is TGTGCCAGTAGTTTCGACAGGGGCACTGAAGCTTTCTTT. Translation gives CASSFDRGTEAFF.

Worth noting for this clone: This specimen includes other DNA sequences encoding the same CDR3. The CDR3 DNA follows: TGTGCCACCAGCAGAGATCGGGGGGCGCCGAACTATGGCTACACCTTC. Encoded protein: CATSRDRGAPNYGYTF. V and J are TRBV15 and TRBJ1-2, with TRBD1 as a possible D gene (6 bases). Germline V gene data show CDR1 as LNHNV and CDR2 as YYDKDF (reference sequence). There are 16 residues in the CDR3. V was clipped by 0 bases and J by 2 bases, with 13 bases between them. Combining the CDR3 with reference TRBV15 and TRBJ1-2 gives the whole variable domain DAMVIQNPRYQVTQFGKPVTLSCSQTLNHNVMYWYQQKSSQAPKLLFHYYDKDFNNEADTPDNFQSRRPNTSFCFLDIRSPGLGDTAMYLCATSRDRGAPNYGYTFGSGTRLTVV.

The chain employs TRBV9 and TRBJ1-2, with 7 nucleotides matching TRBD1. The germline CDR1 and CDR2 sequences are SGDLS and YYNGEE. J lost 0 bases, V lost 0 bases, and 14 bases had no gene match. The CDR3 is 19 residues long. CDR3 nucleotide sequence: TGTGCCAGCAGCGTAGCCCCCCCGGGACAGAACGAGTCTAACTATGGCTACACCTTC. This translates into CASSVAPPGQNESNYGYTF.

The V and J genes are TRBV27 and TRBJ1-1; weak D call: TRBD1 (6 bases). The CDR3 has 15 residues. Trimming took off 5 bases at V and 1 base at J, with 14 bases between the two ends. Looked up from germline, CDR1 is MNHEY and CDR2 is SMNVEV (reference sequence). The CDR3 sequence: CASSILGGWNTEAFF. In DNA, the CDR3 is TGTGCCAGCAGTATCCTAGGGGGATGGAACACTGAAGCTTTCTTT.

The rearrangement uses TRBV5-4 and TRBJ1-5; D unclear. The germline CDR1 and CDR2 sequences are SGHNT and YYREEE (reference sequence). CDR3 length: 14 residues. V dropped 2 bases and J dropped 3 bases, with 9 bases sitting between them. The CDR3 DNA follows: TGTGCCAGCAGCTTTTACGGGAACAATCAGCCCCAGCATTTT. Its translation is CASSFYGNNQPQHF.

The rearrangement joins TRBV11-2 to TRBJ1-4; D not certain. The germline gives CDR1 SGHAT, CDR2 FQNNGV. V was cut by 2 bases and J by 3 bases, with 10 bases left in between. This CDR3 contains 15 residues. The CDR3 DNA sequence: TGTGCCAGCAGCTTAATTGCCGGTTCTAATGAAAAACTGTTTTTT. It is translated as CASSLIAGSNEKLFF. The full variable domain, in which reference TRBV11-2 and TRBJ1-4 provide the parts outside the CDR3, is EAGVAQSPRYKIIEKRQSVAFWCNPISGHATLYWYQQILGQGPKLLIQFQNNGVVDDSQLPKDRFSAERLKGVDSTLKIQPAKLEDSAVYLCASSLIAGSNEKLFFGSGTQLSVL.

This clone was counted a single time. The chain links TRBV5-8 to TRBJ2-7; a possible D gene is TRBD1 (5 bases). With 0 bases removed from V and 3 bases from J, the gap between germline ends came to 10 bases. Germline CDR1 and CDR2: SGHTS and YDEGEE. The CDR3 length is 14 residues. CDR3 protein: CASSLEAGRYEQYF. CDR3 bases: TGTGCCAGCAGCTTGGAGGCAGGGCGCTACGAGCAGTACTTC.

This clone was seen at least ten times. The V call is TRBV7-3, the J call TRBJ2-7; 10 bases map to TRBD2. The CDR3 is made up of 18 amino acids. The trim removed 5 bases at V and 1 base at J, leaving 14 bases unmatched. Germline V gives CDR1 SGHTA, CDR2 FQGTGA. CDR3 in amino acids: CASSPIGPAGGQSYEQYF. The CDR3 region has the DNA TGTGCCAGCAGCCCAATTGGGCCAGCGGGAGGGCAGTCCTACGAGCAGTACTTC.

V and J are TRBV7-8 and TRBJ1-1; D is unresolved. The germline V gene has CDR1 SGHVS and CDR2 FQNEAQ. Trimming stripped 0 bases from V and 4 bases from J, with 9 bases between. This CDR3 has 14 amino acids. CDR3 loop: CASSLAGEGTEAFF. The CDR3 coding sequence is TGTGCCAGCAGCTTAGCCGGGGAGGGCACTGAAGCTTTCTTT.

V gene TRBV7-2 combines with J gene TRBJ2-1; 11 positions agree with TRBD2. V lost 4 bases, J lost 7 bases, and 6 bases stayed unmatched. Germline V lookup: CDR1 SGHTA, CDR2 FQGNSA. The CDR3 covers 15 residues. CDR3 nucleotides: TGTGCCAGCAGCTCCGGGACTAGCGGTTGGAATGAGCAGTTCTTC. This gives the protein CASSSGTSGWNEQFF.

This chain uses TRBV5-1 with TRBJ1-5; D is perhaps TRBD1 (6 bases). This CDR3 has 14 residues. V gave up 5 bases and J gave up 4 bases, with 13 bases separating them. Germline V lookup: CDR1 SGHRS, CDR2 YFSETQ. CDR3 coding DNA: TGCGCCAGCAGGGTTGGTCAGGGGAATCAGCCCCAGCATTTT. This encodes CASRVGQGNQPQHF.

This clone has just one count. This rearrangement joins TRBV28 to TRBJ2-1, with 11 bases that match TRBD1. Germline CDR1 and CDR2: MDHEN and SYDVKM. The CDR3 is 15 amino acids. V lost 6 bases and J lost 7; bases outside the gene matches: 8. The CDR3 nucleotides are TGTGCCAGCAGATCCAGGACAGGGGGCGGGAATGAGCAGTTCTTC. This sequence encodes CASRSRTGGGNEQFF.

This clone was observed a few times. V usage is TRBV11-2 and J usage is TRBJ2-5; no reliable D call. The CDR3 consists of 13 residues. The V gene's germline CDR1 is SGHAT and CDR2 FQNNGV. The V and J ends lost 5 bases and 2 bases respectively, with 9 bases between them. The CDR3 loop reads CASSERIQETQYF. In DNA, the CDR3 is TGTGCCAGCAGCGAGCGAATTCAAGAGACCCAGTACTTC. Combining the CDR3 with reference TRBV11-2 and TRBJ2-5 gives the whole variable domain EAGVAQSPRYKIIEKRQSVAFWCNPISGHATLYWYQQILGQGPKLLIQFQNNGVVDDSQLPKDRFSAERLKGVDSTLKIQPAKLEDSAVYLCASSERIQETQYFGPGTRLLVL.

The J gene is TRBJ2-5, the V gene TRBV11-2; 9 nucleotides line up with TRBD2. Per the germline V gene, CDR1 is SGHAT and CDR2 is FQNNGV. The CDR3 sequence is 15 residues long. V was clipped by 5 bases and J by 1 base; unmatched bases: 5. In DNA, the CDR3 is TGTGCCAGCAGCCCAGCGGGGGGCCGCCAAGAGACCCAGTACTTC. This sequence encodes CASSPAGGRQETQYF.